This T cell receptor beta chain is from a study of T cell changes during pregnancy in multiple sclerosis. Sequenced by immunoSEQ multiplex PCR; TCRdb stores in-frame clones only, minus some. The data contain under 110,000 clones, about 89% of them seen just once; the ten biggest clones take up 1.6%. Germline V lookup: CDR1 SGHAT, CDR2 FQNNGV. The V and J ends lost 5 bases and 2 bases, in that order; junction bases with no gene match: 5. The CDR3 extends over 16 amino acids. The V gene is TRBV11-2, the J gene TRBJ2-2; 10 bases map to TRBD1. The receptor's source is a female donor with multiple sclerosis, enrolled in a pregnancy study. This sample comprised peripheral blood, obtained before pregnancy. Here the CDR3 reads CASSQGTGVNTGELFF. CDR3 nucleotide sequence: TGTGCCAGCAGCCAAGGGACAGGGGTTAACACCGGGGAGCTGTTTTTT.